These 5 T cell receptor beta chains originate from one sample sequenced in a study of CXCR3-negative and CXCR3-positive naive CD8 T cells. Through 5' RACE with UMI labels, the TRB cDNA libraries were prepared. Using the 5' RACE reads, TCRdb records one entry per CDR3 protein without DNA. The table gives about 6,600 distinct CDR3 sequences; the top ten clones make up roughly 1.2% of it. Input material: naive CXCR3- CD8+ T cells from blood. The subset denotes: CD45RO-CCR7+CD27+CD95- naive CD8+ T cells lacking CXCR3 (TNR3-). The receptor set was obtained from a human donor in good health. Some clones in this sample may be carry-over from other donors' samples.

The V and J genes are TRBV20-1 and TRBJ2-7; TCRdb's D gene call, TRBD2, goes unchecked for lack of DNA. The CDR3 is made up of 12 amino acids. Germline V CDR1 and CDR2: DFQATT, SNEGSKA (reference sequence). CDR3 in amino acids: CSAGAGGSKQYF.

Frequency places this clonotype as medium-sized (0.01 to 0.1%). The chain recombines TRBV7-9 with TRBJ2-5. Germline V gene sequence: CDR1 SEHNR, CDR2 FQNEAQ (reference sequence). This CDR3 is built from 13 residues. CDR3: CASSLDSEETQYF.

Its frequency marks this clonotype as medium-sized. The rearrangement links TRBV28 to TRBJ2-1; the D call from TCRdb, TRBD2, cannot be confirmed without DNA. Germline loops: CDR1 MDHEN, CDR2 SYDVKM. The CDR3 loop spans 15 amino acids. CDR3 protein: CASTTGLAPNNEQFF.

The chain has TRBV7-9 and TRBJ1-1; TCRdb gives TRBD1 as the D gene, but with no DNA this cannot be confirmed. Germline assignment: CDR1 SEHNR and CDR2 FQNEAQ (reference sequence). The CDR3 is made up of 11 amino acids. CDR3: CASSLGRVAFF. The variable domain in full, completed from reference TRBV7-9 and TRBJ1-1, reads DTGVSQNPRHKITKRGQNVTFRCDPISEHNRLYWYRQTLGQGPEFLTYFQNEAQLEKSRLLSDRFSAERPKGSFSTLEIQRTEQGDSAMYLCASSLGRVAFFGQGTRLTVV.

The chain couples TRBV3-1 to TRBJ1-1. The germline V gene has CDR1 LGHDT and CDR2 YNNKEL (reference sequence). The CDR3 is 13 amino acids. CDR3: CASSQDPGREAFF.